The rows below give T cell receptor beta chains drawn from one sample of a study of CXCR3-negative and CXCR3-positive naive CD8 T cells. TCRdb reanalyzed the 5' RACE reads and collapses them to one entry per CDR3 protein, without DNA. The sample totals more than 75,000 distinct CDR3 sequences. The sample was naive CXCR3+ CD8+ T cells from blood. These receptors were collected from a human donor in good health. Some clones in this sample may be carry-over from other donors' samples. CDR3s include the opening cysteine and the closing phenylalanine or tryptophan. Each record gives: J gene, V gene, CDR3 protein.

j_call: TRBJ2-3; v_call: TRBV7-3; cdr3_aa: CASSRLAGGQDTQYF
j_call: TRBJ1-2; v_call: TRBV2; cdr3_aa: CADSVPGGPYGYTF
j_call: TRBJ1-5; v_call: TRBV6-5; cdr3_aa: CASRAGQVGNQPQHF
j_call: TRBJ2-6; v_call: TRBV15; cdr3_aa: CATRTGSGANVLTF
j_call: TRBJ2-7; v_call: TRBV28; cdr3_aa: CASSQLMGLAEYEQYF
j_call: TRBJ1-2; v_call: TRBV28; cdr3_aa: CASSSGPGRNYGYTF
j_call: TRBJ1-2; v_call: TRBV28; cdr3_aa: CASSPKGGPYGYTF
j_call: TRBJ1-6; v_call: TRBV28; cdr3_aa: CASSFGQEDSPLQF
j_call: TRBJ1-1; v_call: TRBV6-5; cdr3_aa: CASSYAGRTEAFF
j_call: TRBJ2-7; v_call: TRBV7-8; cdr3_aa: CASSSSGTGYEQYF
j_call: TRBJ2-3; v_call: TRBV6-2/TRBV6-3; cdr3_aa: CASSGVADITDTQYF
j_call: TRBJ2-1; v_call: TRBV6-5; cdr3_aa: CATREGGEQFF
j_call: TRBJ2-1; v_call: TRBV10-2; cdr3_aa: CASSPALAGGEQFF
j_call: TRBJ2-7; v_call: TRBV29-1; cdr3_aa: CSVAGQGIYEQYF
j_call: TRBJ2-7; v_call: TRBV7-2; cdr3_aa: CASSLFADPYEQYF
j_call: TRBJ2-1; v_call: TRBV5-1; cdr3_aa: CASSLGTSGRAGEQFF
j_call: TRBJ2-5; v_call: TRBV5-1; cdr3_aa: CASSLKGQGSRETQYF
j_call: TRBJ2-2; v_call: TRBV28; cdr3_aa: CASSETGQELGGELFF
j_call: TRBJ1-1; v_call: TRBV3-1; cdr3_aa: CASSQGAGNTEAFF
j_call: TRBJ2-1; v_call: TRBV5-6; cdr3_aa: CASSLVGPGGNEQFF
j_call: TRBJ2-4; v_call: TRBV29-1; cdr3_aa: CSVGERNIQYF
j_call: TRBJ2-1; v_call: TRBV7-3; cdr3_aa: CASSYGTSGRYNEQFF
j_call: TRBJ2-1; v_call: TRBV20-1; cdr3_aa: CSARSRGSSYNEQFF
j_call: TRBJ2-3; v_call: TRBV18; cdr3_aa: CASTPTGGTDTQYF
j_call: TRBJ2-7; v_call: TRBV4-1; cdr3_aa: CASSLGTYSYEQYF
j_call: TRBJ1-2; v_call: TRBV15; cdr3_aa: CATSRDVKGAHGYTF
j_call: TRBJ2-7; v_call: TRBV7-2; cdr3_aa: CASSLVGRSSYEQYF
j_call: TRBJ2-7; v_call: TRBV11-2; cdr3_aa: CASSLEAMQSYEQYF
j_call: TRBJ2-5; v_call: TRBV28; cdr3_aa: CASSLRTVQETQYF
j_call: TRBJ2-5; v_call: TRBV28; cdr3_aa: CASSLTRVQETQYF
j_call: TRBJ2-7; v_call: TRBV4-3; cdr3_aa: CASSQESSDEQYF
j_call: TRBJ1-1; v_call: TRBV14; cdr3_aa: CASSQVVGREAFF
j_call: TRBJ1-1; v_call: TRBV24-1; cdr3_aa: CATSEGPEAFF
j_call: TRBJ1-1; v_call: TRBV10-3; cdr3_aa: CAISEIGSEAFF
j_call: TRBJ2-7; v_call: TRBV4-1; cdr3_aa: CASSQGMTYEQYF
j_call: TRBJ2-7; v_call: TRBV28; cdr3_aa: CASTPGTSGSYEQYF
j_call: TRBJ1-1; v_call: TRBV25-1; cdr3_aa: CASSERGGGGTEAFF
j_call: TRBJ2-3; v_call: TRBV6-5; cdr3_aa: CASSYGVAKADTQYF
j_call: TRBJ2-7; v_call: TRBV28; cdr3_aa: CASSRLAEEQYF
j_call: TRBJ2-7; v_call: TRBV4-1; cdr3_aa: CASSPRDSGSYEQYF
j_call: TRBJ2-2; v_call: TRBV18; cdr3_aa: CASSPKTANTGELFF
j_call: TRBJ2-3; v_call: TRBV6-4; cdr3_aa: CASSERGTDTQYF